This is a list of T cell receptor beta chains from one sample in a study of identical twins. TCRdb passed the 5' RACE reads through MiXCR, listing each CDR3 protein once. Of hundreds of thousands of distinct CDR3 sequences listed, about 7.6% are singletons. These same data were also listed under a study on yellow fever vaccine responses in identical twins.

Sample: PBMCs. The receptors stem from a woman between 18 and 30 years old in good health. Each CDR3 is given with its conserved first and last residue. A D gene is named only where the DNA matches it firmly. For some rows the clone size is stated as once, few or many, or as a class when expanded; others skip it.

cdr3_nt	cdr3_aa	d_call	j_call	v_call	clone_size
TGTGCCAGCAGCCAAAGTGACAAAGCAACTAATGAAAAACTGTTTTTT	CASSQSDKATNEKLFF	NA	TRBJ1-4	TRBV3-1	many
TGTGCCAGCAGTTTTGAGCGGGGAAACACAGATACGCAGTATTTT	CASSFERGNTDTQYF	TRBD2	TRBJ2-3	TRBV28	NA
TGCTGTGCTAGAAAGGCCGGTCCCGAACCCTATAATTCACCCCTCCACTTT	CCARKAGPEPYNSPLHF	NA	TRBJ1-6	TRBV20-1	NA
TGCAGTGCAAGGGGGTTGGAAAAACTGTTTTTT	CSARGLEKLFF	NA	TRBJ1-4	TRBV20-1	many
TGCAGTGCTAGAGATCTCGGATTCTCTGGAAACACCATATATTTT	CSARDLGFSGNTIYF	NA	TRBJ1-3	TRBV20-1	few
TGTGCCAGCAGTTACTCGTCCCAGGGCGCAGGGGCCAACGTCCTGACTTTC	CASSYSSQGAGANVLTF	NA	TRBJ2-6	TRBV6-5	NA
TGTGCCAGCAGCTTAGGGGGGACAGGGGACACAGATACGCAGTATTTT	CASSLGGTGDTDTQYF	TRBD1	TRBJ2-3	TRBV7-9	many
TGCAGTGCTAGTGGGGTGACTAGCGGGAGCTCCTACGAGCAGTACTTC	CSASGVTSGSSYEQYF	TRBD2	TRBJ2-7	TRBV20-1	NA
TGTGCCAGCAGCTTGCGGATGGGGACCGGGGAGCTGTTTTTT	CASSLRMGTGELFF	NA	TRBJ2-2	TRBV5-6	many
TGCAGCGCCTGGGGGGGAGAGGGAACCTACGAGCAGTACTTC	CSAWGGEGTYEQYF	TRBD2	TRBJ2-7	TRBV29-1	NA
TGTGCCAGCAGCCGTACAGGGGGAAGGGGCTACACCTTC	CASSRTGGRGYTF	TRBD1	TRBJ1-2	TRBV7-2	NA
TGTGCCAGCAGTTTAGGGGGACTGGATGAAGCTTTCTTT	CASSLGGLDEAFF	NA	TRBJ1-1	TRBV28	many
TGCAGTGCTAGACAGGGTTCGAACACTGAAGCTTTCTTT	CSARQGSNTEAFF	NA	TRBJ1-1	TRBV20-1	few
TGTGCCAGCAGTCCGATGACTAGCGGTTCCTACGAGCAGTACTTC	CASSPMTSGSYEQYF	TRBD2	TRBJ2-7	TRBV12-3/TRBV12-4	few
TGTGCCATCAGTGGGACAGGGGCTGGAAACACCATATATTTT	CAISGTGAGNTIYF	TRBD1	TRBJ1-3	TRBV10-3	many
TGCGCCAGCAGCCAAGAAGCAGCGGGCCTTGGCACAGATACGCAGTATTTT	CASSQEAAGLGTDTQYF	NA	TRBJ2-3	TRBV4-1	NA
TGTGCCAGCAGTCGGGAGGCCCAGGCCTCCGAGCAGTACTTC	CASSREAQASEQYF	TRBD2	TRBJ2-7	TRBV6-1	few
TGTGCCAGCTCGACTAGTTTTCGCGAGCAGTACTTC	CASSTSFREQYF	NA	TRBJ2-7	TRBV5-5	few
TGCAGTGCTAGAGATCAGGGGGACACTTATGGCTACACCTTC	CSARDQGDTYGYTF	TRBD1	TRBJ1-2	TRBV20-1	many
TGTGCCAGCAAGATGACTAGTGGCTACGAGCAGTACTTC	CASKMTSGYEQYF	NA	TRBJ2-7	TRBV2	few